This T cell receptor beta chain was retrieved from a study of patients and donors after allogeneic stem cell transplantation (dated by TCRdb to the early 2020s). With respect to this clonotype: The target of this receptor is not known. The input lacks base qualities; no much larger clone sits a single base away.

V is trimmed back by 1 base and J by 10 bases, and the junction contains 7 bases that no gene match accounts for. Measured from the cysteine to the phenylalanine, the CDR3 is 15 residues long. This entry keeps only the CDR3 DNA: 45 bases, framed from base 1. Based on the germline V gene, the CDR1 and CDR2 sequences are MGHRA and YSYEKL. Preparation of the library involved RT-PCR. Data came from a NextSeq 550. The public reads were run again by TCRdb, first through fastp at Q25 and then through MiXCR, and only productive beta chains were kept. Rows are unified per CDR3 protein, each entry keeping the most common DNA and genes. The sample records about 960,000 distinct CDR3 sequences, roughly 18% of which are singletons. Around 5.5% of the sample is held by the ten biggest clonotypes.

This receptor was identified in a human donor who was either an allogeneic HSCT recipient or a stem cell or donor lymphocyte infusion donor (not recorded which). It is not recorded whose cells these are; they may come from a transplant donor. The sample taken for sequencing was blood, either unsorted or a sorted T cell fraction (not recorded which). Recombination joined TRBV4-1 with TRBJ1-6, and 7 bases in between align with TRBD1. The DNA sequence is as follows: TGCGCCAGCAGCCAAGTACAGATGACAGGGTCACCCCTCCACTTT. It encodes CASSQVQMTGSPLHF.